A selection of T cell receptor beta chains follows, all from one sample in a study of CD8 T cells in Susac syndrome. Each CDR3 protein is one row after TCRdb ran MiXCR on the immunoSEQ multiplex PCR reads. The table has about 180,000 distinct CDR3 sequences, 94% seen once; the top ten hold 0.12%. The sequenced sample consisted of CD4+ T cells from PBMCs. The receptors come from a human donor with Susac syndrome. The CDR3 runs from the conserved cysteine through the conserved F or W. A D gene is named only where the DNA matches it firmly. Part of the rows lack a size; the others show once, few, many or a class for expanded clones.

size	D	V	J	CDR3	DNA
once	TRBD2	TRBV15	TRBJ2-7	CATSRPFQTGTSGEQYF	TGTGCCACCAGCAGACCCTTCCAAACCGGGACTAGCGGCGAGCAGTACTTC
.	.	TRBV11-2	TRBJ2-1	CASSLDRGVGLQFF	TGTGCCAGCAGCTTAGATCGGGGAGTCGGTTTGCAGTTCTTC
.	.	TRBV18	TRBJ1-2	CASSPSDTNYGYTF	TGTGCCAGCTCACCCTCGGACACCAACTATGGCTACACCTTC
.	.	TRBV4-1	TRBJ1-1	CASSLMQGPNTEAFF	TGCGCCAGCAGCCTCATGCAAGGCCCGAACACTGAAGCTTTCTTT
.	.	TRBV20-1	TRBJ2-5	CSARKGAGGNQETQYF	TGCAGTGCTAGAAAGGGGGCGGGGGGCAACCAAGAGACCCAGTACTTC
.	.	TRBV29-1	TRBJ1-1	CSAITGTAFF	TGCAGCGCAATTACAGGGACCGCTTTCTTT
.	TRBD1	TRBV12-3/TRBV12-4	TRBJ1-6	CASRQTGDPNSPLHF	TGTGCCAGCAGACAAACAGGGGATCCTAATTCACCCCTCCACTTT
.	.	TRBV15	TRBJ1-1	CATSGGGMDTEAFF	TGTGCCACCAGCGGGGGGGGAATGGACACTGAAGCTTTCTTT
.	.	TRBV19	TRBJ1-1	CASSYPGLKNTEAFF	TGTGCCAGTAGCTACCCGGGACTCAAGAACACTGAAGCTTTCTTT
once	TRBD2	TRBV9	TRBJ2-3	CASSGSGGVSDTQYF	TGTGCCAGCAGCGGAAGCGGGGGAGTCTCAGATACGCAGTATTTT
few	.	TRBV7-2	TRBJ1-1	CASSLRSEAFF	TGTGCCAGCAGTCTCAGGTCTGAAGCTTTCTTT
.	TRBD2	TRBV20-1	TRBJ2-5	CSATSGGGETQYF	TGCAGTGCTACTAGCGGGGGCGGTGAGACCCAGTACTTC
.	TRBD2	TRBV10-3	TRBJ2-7	CAISPGLVYEQYF	TGTGCCATCTCCCCGGGACTAGTCTACGAGCAGTACTTC
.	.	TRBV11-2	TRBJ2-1	CASSWTNRVNEQFF	TGTGCCAGCAGCTGGACTAATAGAGTCAATGAGCAGTTCTTC
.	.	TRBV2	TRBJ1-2	CASNPRTDLIYGYTF	TGTGCCAGCAACCCTCGGACAGACTTGATCTATGGCTACACCTTC
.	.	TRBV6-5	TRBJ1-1	CASSTRAEAFF	TGTGCCAGCAGCACAAGGGCTGAAGCTTTCTTT
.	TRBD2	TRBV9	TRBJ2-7	CASSRRDYSYEQYF	TGTGCCAGCAGCAGACGGGACTATTCTTACGAGCAGTACTTC
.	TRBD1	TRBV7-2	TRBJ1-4	CASSSRQGTNEKLFF	TGTGCCAGCAGCTCTAGACAGGGAACTAATGAAAAACTGTTTTTT
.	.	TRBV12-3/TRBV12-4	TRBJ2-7	CASSLAPTEQYF	TGTGCCAGCAGTTTAGCCCCCACCGAGCAGTACTTC
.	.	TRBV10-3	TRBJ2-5	CAISEGGEETQYF	TGTGCCATCAGTGAGGGGGGAGAGGAGACCCAGTACTTC
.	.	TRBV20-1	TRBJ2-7	CSARPPGLSRGEQYF	TGCAGTGCCAGACCCCCGGGACTCTCGCGCGGTGAGCAGTACTTC
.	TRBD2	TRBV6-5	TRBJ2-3	CASYRGLDTDTQYF	TGTGCCTCATACCGGGGACTAGACACAGATACGCAGTATTTT
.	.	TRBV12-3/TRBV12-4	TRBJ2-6	CASSHRGGSGANVLTF	TGTGCCAGCAGCCATAGGGGGGGCTCTGGGGCCAACGTCCTGACTTTC
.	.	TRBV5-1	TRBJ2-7	CASSLSGWGQYF	TGCGCCAGCAGCTTGTCAGGTTGGGGGCAGTACTTC
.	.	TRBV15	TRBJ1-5	CATSRDRGDNQPQHF	TGTGCCACCAGCAGAGATCGTGGTGACAATCAGCCCCAGCATTTT
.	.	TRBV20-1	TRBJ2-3	CSAPVPASTDTQYF	TGCAGTGCTCCAGTGCCGGCTAGCACAGATACGCAGTATTTT
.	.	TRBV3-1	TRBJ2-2	CASSRRGTGELFF	TGTGCCAGCAGCCGACGGGGGACCGGGGAGCTGTTTTTT
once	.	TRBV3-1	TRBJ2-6	CASSQAFSGANVLTF	TGTGCCAGCAGCCAAGCATTCTCTGGGGCCAACGTCCTGACTTTC
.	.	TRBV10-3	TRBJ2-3	CAIRGLTDTQYF	TGTGCCATCAGGGGACTCACAGATACGCAGTATTTT
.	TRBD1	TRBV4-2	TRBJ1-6	CASRPGQDGSPLHF	TGTGCCAGCAGACCCGGACAGGACGGTTCACCCCTCCACTTT
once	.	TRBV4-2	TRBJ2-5	CASSQDRGVETQYF	TGTGCCAGCAGCCAAGATCGAGGGGTGGAGACCCAGTACTTC
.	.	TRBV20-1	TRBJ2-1	CSAGRDRRNNEQFF	TGCAGTGCTGGCCGCGACAGGCGGAATAATGAGCAGTTCTTC
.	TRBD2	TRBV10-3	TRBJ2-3	CAISDLGRASTDTQYF	TGTGCCATCAGTGACTTAGGGAGGGCGAGCACAGATACGCAGTATTTT
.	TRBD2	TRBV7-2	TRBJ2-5	CASSLAGTSGDGTQYF	TGTGCCAGCAGCCTCGCCGGGACTAGCGGGGATGGGACCCAGTACTTC
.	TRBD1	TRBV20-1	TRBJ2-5	CSAPPGRGLRETQYF	TGCAGTGCCCCCCCAGGCAGGGGGCTCCGTGAGACCCAGTACTTC
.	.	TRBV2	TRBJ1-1	CASSEQGGTEAFF	TGTGCCAGCAGTGAACAGGGTGGCACTGAAGCTTTCTTT
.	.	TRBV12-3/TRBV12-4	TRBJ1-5	CASSLWLHQPQHF	TGTGCCAGCAGTTTATGGCTCCATCAGCCCCAGCATTTT
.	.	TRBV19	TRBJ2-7	CASSIPGTRYEQYF	TGTGCCAGTAGTATTCCGGGGACCAGGTACGAGCAGTACTTC
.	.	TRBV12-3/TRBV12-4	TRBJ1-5	CASTQGIDQPQHF	TGTGCCAGCACCCAGGGGATTGATCAGCCCCAGCATTTT
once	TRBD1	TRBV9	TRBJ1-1	CASSEQGRGEAFF	TGTGCCAGCAGCGAACAGGGGCGGGGTGAAGCTTTCTTT
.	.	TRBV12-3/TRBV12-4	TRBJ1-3	CASSAGTAGGNTIYF	TGTGCCAGCAGTGCTGGGACCGCCGGGGGAAACACCATATATTTT
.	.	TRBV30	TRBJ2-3	CAWSARGLGTDTQYF	TGTGCCTGGAGTGCTAGAGGGTTAGGCACAGATACGCAGTATTTT
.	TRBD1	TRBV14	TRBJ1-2	CASSQERPGTGGGYTF	TGTGCCAGCAGCCAAGAACGTCCCGGGACAGGGGGAGGCTACACCTTC
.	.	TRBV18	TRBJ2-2	CASSPRETGELFF	TGTGCCAGCTCACCCAGGGAGACCGGGGAGCTGTTTTTT
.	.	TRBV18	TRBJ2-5	CASSPPRGGETQYF	TGTGCCAGCTCACCACCGAGAGGTGGCGAGACCCAGTACTTC
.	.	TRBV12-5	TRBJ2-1	CASGLIVEQFF	TGTGCTAGTGGTTTGATTGTTGAGCAGTTCTTC
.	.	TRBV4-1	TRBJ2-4	CASSQDRGGADKNIQYF	TGCGCCAGCAGCCAAGACAGGGGAGGGGCGGACAAAAACATTCAGTACTTC
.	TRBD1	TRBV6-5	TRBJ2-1	CASSLGQGGTWFF	TGTGCCAGCAGCCTCGGACAGGGGGGGACTTGGTTCTTC
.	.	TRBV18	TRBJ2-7	CASSPGDNSYEQYF	TGTGCCAGCTCACCAGGGGACAACTCCTACGAGCAGTACTTC
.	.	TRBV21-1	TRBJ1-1	CASSKWGGSEAFF	TGTGCCAGCAGCAAATGGGGGGGAAGTGAAGCTTTCTTT